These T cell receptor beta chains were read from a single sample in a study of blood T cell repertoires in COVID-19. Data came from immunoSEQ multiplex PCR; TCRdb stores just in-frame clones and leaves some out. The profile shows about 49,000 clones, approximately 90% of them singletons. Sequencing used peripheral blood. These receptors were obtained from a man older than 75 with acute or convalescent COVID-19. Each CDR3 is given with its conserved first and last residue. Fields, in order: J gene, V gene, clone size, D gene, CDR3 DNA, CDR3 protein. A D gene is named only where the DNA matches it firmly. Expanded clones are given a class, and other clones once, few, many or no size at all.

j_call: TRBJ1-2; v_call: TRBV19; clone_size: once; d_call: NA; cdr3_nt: TGTGCCAGTAGAAAGAGGGTAGAGCCCGGGAGGCTAAGGGACGGCTACACCTTC; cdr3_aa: CASRKRVEPGRLRDGYTF
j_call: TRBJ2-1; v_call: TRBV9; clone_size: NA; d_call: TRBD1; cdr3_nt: TGTGCCAGCAGCGCAATTGGGACAGGGGGCTTCAATGAGCAGTTCTTC; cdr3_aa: CASSAIGTGGFNEQFF
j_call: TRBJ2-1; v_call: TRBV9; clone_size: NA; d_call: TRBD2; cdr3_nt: TGTGCCAGCAGCGTAGGGATAGCGGGGTACAATGAGCAGTTCTTC; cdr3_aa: CASSVGIAGYNEQFF
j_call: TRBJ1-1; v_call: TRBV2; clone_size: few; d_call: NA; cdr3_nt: TGTGCCAGCCTTCAGGAAAAGATGTCCGCTGAAGCTTTCTTT; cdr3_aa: CASLQEKMSAEAFF
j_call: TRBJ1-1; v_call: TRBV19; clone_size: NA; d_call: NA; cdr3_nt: TGTGCCAGTAGTACACAGATGAACACTGAAGCTTTCTTT; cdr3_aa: CASSTQMNTEAFF
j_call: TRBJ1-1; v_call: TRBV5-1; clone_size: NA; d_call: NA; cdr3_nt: TGCGCCAGCAGAGGACAGACAGGCGAGTGGGACACTGAAGCTTTCTTT; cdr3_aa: CASRGQTGEWDTEAFF
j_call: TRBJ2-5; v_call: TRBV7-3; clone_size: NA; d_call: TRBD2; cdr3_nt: TGTGCCAGCAGCTCTAGCGGGGGAGTGGAGACCCAGTACTTC; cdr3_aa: CASSSSGGVETQYF
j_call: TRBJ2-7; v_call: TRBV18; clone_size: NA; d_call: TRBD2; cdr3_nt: TGTGCCAGCTCACCCCAGGGAGGGACCTACGAGCAGTACTTC; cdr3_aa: CASSPQGGTYEQYF
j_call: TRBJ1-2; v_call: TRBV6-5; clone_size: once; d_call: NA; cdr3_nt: TGTGCCAGCAGTTACTCGACCGGGAGCGACTATGGCTACACCTTC; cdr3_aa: CASSYSTGSDYGYTF
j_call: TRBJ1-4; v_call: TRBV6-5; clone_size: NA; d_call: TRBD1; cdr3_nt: TGTGCCAGCAATAAAGACAGGGGACGGGAAAAACTGTTTTTT; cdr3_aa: CASNKDRGREKLFF
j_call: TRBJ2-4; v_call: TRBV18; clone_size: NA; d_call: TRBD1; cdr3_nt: TGTGCCAGCTCACCGAGAAAAAATCTTTTATGGACAGGGAAAAACATTCAGTACTTC; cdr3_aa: CASSPRKNLLWTGKNIQYF
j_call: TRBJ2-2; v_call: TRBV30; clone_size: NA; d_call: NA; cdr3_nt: TGTGCCTGGAGAGCAGGGCTAGGGACCGGGGAGCTGTTTTTT; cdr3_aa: CAWRAGLGTGELFF
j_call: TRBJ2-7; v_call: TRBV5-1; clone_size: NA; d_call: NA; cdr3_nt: TGCGCCAGCAGCCAACAAGGGAGAAACTCCTACGAGCAGTACTTC; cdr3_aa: CASSQQGRNSYEQYF
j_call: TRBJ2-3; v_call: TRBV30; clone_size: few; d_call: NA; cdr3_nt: TGTGCCTGGAAGAGCGGGCTAGCGCGGACAGATACGCAGTATTTT; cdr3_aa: CAWKSGLARTDTQYF
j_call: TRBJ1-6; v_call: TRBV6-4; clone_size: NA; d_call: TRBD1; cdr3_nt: TGTGCCAGCAGAGGACAGGAGAATTCACCCCTCCACTTT; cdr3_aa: CASRGQENSPLHF
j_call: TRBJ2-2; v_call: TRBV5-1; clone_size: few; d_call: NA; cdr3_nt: TGCGCCAGCAGCAACATTCAGGGCGCCGGGGAGCTGTTTTTT; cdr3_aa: CASSNIQGAGELFF